This T cell receptor (beta chain) was recovered during a study of synovial regulatory T cells in juvenile arthritis. Broader study findings: Inflammation-associated Treg cells in blood had less TCR diversity than the remaining blood Treg cells. iaTreg cells shared more CDR3 sequences with synovial Tregs than other blood Tregs did.

Germline V gene sequence: CDR1 SGHNT, CDR2 YYREEE (reference sequence). This CDR3 region has 14 residues. The protein alone is recorded here. iaTreg cells were HLA-DR+ Treg cells. Patients had median age 11.6 years, range about 2.3-22.9. TCRdb keeps only in-frame clones here, not all; method: immunoSEQ multiplex PCR. This sample's table reports 9,700 or so clones. Concerning this clone itself: Its antigen is as yet unknown.

Sequenced input: Treg cells from blood. Subset noted: HLA-DR+ inflammation-associated blood Treg cells. V and J are TRBV5-4 and TRBJ2-3; TCRdb calls TRBD1, which cannot be checked without DNA. This sequence was found in a donor younger than 30 with juvenile idiopathic arthritis. CDR3: CASSSQGASDTQYF.